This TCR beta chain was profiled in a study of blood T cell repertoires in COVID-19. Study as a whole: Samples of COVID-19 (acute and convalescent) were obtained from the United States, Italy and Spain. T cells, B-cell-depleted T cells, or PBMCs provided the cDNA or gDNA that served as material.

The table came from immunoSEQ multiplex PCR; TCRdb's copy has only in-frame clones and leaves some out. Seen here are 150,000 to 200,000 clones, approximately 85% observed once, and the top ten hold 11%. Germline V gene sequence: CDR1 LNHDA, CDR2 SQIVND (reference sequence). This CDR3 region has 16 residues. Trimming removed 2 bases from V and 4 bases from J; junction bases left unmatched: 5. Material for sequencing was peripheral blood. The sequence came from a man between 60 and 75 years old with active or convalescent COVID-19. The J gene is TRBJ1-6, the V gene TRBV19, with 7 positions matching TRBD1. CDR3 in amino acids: CASSIFGGQYNSPLHF. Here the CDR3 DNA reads TGTGCCAGTAGTATATTCGGGGGACAGTATAATTCACCCCTCCACTTT.